This T cell receptor (beta chain) was sequenced in a study of T cells in tumors after PD-1 blockade. Overall study context: Patients received pembrolizumab 200 mg every 3 weeks or cemiplimab 350 mg every 2 weeks. On average, peripheral blood gave roughly 110,000 TCR templates and about 40,000 unique clonotypes.

Tumor or blood genomic DNA was sequenced, with inputs of roughly 600 ng to 6,004 ng. Sequenced by immunoSEQ multiplex PCR; TCRdb stores in-frame clones only, minus some. The sample lists roughly 35,000 clones; 73% were seen once. The CDR3 is 14 residues long. Germline CDR1 reads SGHRS; CDR2 reads YFSETQ. The ends were cut back, 3 bases at V and 6 bases at J, with 16 bases in the middle. The sequencing here drew on PBMCs, taken after anti-PD-1 treatment. The TCR originated in a human donor with basal cell carcinoma. The rearrangement links TRBV5-1 to TRBJ2-7; D possibly corresponds to TRBD2 (6 bases). CDR3 DNA sequence: TGCGCCAGCAGCTCGGGGGTTCGGGATCTCGAGCAGTACTTC. It specifies CASSSGVRDLEQYF.